Shown below are 4 T cell receptor beta chains from a single sample sequenced in a study of blood T cells in healthy people across ages. Sample-barcoded 5' priming and a J-beta primer mix drove a second PCR of about 7 to 12 cycles. TCRdb used MiXCR to reprocess the 5' RACE reads, holding one entry per CDR3 protein. The sample has some 1,500,000 distinct CDR3 sequences; 35% to 45% are singletons. The sequencing sample was made of blood. Source of these receptors: a woman aged 18-29 years in good health.

On this clonotype itself: One end of the junction varies from germline; a read error may be responsible. The chain joins TRBV7-9 to TRBJ2-3; D might be TRBD1 (5 bases). Germline V gives CDR1 SEHNR, CDR2 FQNEAQ (reference sequence). The CDR3 sequence is 16 residues long. CDR3 DNA: TGTGTCAGCAGCCCCCACGCAGGGCATAGCACAGATACGCAGTATTTT. Translating gives CVSSPHAGHSTDTQYF. Full variable domain (outside the CDR3, taken from reference TRBV7-9 and TRBJ2-3): DTGVSQNPRHKITKRGQNVTFRCDPISEHNRLYWYRQTLGQGPEFLTYFQNEAQLEKSRLLSDRFSAERPKGSFSTLEIQRTEQGDSAMYLCVSSPHAGHSTDTQYFGPGTRLTVL.

V and J are TRBV7-2 and TRBJ2-3, with 7 nucleotides matching TRBD2. The CDR3 extends over 16 amino acids. V dropped 2 bases and J dropped 3; count of bases not matched to a gene: 8. The germline gives CDR1 SGHTA, CDR2 FQGNSA. CDR3 loop: CASSLSSGMATDTQYF. As DNA, the CDR3 is TGTGCCAGCAGCTTAAGCAGCGGGATGGCGACAGATACGCAGTATTTT.

This clonotype turned up a few times. The genes are TRBV7-9 and TRBJ1-2; 8 bases map to TRBD1. This CDR3 region has 16 residues. Unmatched junction bases numbered 12, after V lost 5 bases and J lost 4 bases. Germline assignment: CDR1 SEHNR and CDR2 FQNEAQ (reference sequence). The CDR3 sequence is CASSPRSGQGIYGYTF. CDR3 sequence (DNA): TGTGCCAGCAGCCCCAGAAGCGGACAGGGAATCTATGGCTACACCTTC.

The chain combines TRBV13 with TRBJ2-3, with TRBD2 identical over 12 bases. The CDR3 loop spans 17 amino acids. Germline trimming cut 6 bases from V and 1 base from J; bases unmatched to any gene: 8. In germline, CDR1 is PRHDT, CDR2 FYEKMQ (reference sequence). The CDR3 spells CASRPLAGGPRTDTQYF. Written as DNA, the CDR3 is TGTGCCAGCAGGCCTCTAGCGGGAGGGCCCCGCACAGATACGCAGTATTTT.